A selection of T cell receptor beta chains follows, all from one sample in a study of T cell repertoires in cytomegalovirus infection. TCRdb passed the reads through MiXCR, listing each CDR3 protein once. This table has some 240,000 distinct CDR3 sequences, about a sixth appearing once. Sequencing was performed on CD8+ T cells from PBMCs. These receptors were taken from a human donor in good health (CMV status not recorded). Some clones in this sample may be carry-over from other donors' samples. Each CDR3 is given with its conserved first and last residue. A D gene is named only where the DNA matches it firmly. Only some rows state a clone size, as once, few, many or a class for expanded clones.

D,V,size,J,CDR3,DNA
TRBD1,TRBV7-2,many,TRBJ2-3,CASSLLGGTGADTQYF,TGTGCCAGCAGCTTATTGGGTGGGACAGGGGCAGATACGCAGTATTTT
TRBD1,TRBV27,many,TRBJ2-7,CASSPTGVSYEQYF,TGTGCCAGCAGCCCGACAGGGGTCTCCTACGAGCAGTACTTC
.,TRBV14,many,TRBJ2-2,CASSQQGGTGELFF,TGTGCCAGCAGCCAGCAGGGGGGGACCGGGGAGCTGTTTTTT
.,TRBV28,few,TRBJ2-7,CASTPDYRDGGEQYF,TGTGCCAGCACCCCGGATTACAGGGATGGCGGGGAGCAGTACTTC
.,TRBV5-5,once,TRBJ2-7,CASSVGRSLGAYEQYF,TGTGCCAGCAGCGTTGGGAGGTCTCTGGGGGCCTACGAGCAGTACTTC
.,TRBV6-5,few,TRBJ2-7,CASSYISMGNEQYF,TGTGCCAGCAGTTACATTTCCATGGGCAACGAGCAGTACTTC
TRBD1,TRBV6-1,.,TRBJ2-7,CASSLPGQSYEQYF,TGTGCCAGCAGTCTCCCGGGACAGTCCTACGAGCAGTACTTC
.,TRBV6-2/TRBV6-3,.,TRBJ1-5,CASSYGVGVNQPQHF,TGTGCCAGCAGTTATGGTGTAGGGGTAAATCAGCCCCAGCATTTT
.,TRBV19,few,TRBJ2-1,CASRETALLSSYNEQFF,TGTGCCAGTAGAGAAACCGCTCTACTAAGCTCCTACAATGAGCAGTTCTTC
.,TRBV2,few,TRBJ1-1,CASPGQVNTEAFF,TGTGCCAGCCCGGGACAAGTGAACACTGAAGCTTTCTTT
TRBD2,TRBV6-1,.,TRBJ2-1,CASNLAGSSYNEQFF,TGTGCCAGCAACCTAGCGGGGAGTTCCTACAATGAGCAGTTCTTC
.,TRBV4-1,few,TRBJ1-1,CASSQGQRNTEAFF,TGCGCCAGCAGCCAAGGACAACGGAACACTGAAGCTTTCTTT
TRBD1,TRBV5-5,few,TRBJ1-1,CASSWTTSGTGASEAFF,TGTGCCAGCAGCTGGACCACAAGCGGGACAGGGGCTTCTGAAGCTTTCTTT
.,TRBV28,few,TRBJ2-7,CASSFPGVYEQYF,TGTGCCAGCAGTTTTCCAGGCGTCTACGAGCAGTACTTC
.,TRBV25-1,.,TRBJ1-6,CASSGPNNSPLHF,TGTGCCAGCTCGGGCCCTAATAATTCACCCCTCCACTTT
.,TRBV10-3,many,TRBJ2-7,CAISDSYEQYF,TGTGCCATCAGTGACTCCTACGAGCAGTACTTC
TRBD1,TRBV28,.,TRBJ2-1,CASSPRQGISYNEQFF,TGTGCCAGCAGCCCCCGACAGGGGATCTCCTACAATGAGCAGTTCTTC
.,TRBV7-9,.,TRBJ2-2,CARDPPRQAGGALFF,TGTGCCAGGGACCCACCCAGACAGGCGGGCGGTGCGCTGTTTTTT
.,TRBV7-9,many,TRBJ1-2,CASSHTGKPNYGYTF,TGTGCCAGCAGCCACACGGGGAAACCTAACTATGGCTACACCTTC
TRBD2,TRBV6-8,.,TRBJ2-1,CASSYSTAGDNNEQFF,TGTGCCAGCAGTTACTCGACAGCGGGGGATAACAATGAGCAGTTCTTC